The TCR beta chain under discussion was sequenced for a study of shared clonotypes between healthy human individuals. Broader study findings: As a rule, naive subsets had a larger estimated richness than memory subsets. The study found roughly 5% of naive CD4 clonotypes shared across four donors.

The method was immunoSEQ multiplex PCR; TCRdb's version includes in-frame clones alone and lacks a portion of them. The table lists hundreds of thousands of clones, approximately 96% of them singletons. Germline V gene lookup returns CDR1 MNHEY and CDR2 SMNVEV (reference sequence). The CDR3 covers 16 residues. V was pared by 3 bases and J by 4 bases, with 19 bases between. Positively selected for CCR7, the CD45RO-negative cells used as naive CD8 cells excluded terminally differentiated effector memory CD45RA+ cells. As for this clone: The antigen is unknown.

This receptor was taken from a woman younger than 45 in good health. The chain links TRBV27 to TRBJ2-7, with D uncertain. Sequencing was done on a sample of naive CD8+ T cells sorted from blood. CDR3 DNA: TGTGCCAGCAGTTTTAACTCGGCCAGACCTTTTTACGAGCAGTACTTC. Residues: CASSFNSARPFYEQYF.